What follows describes a single T cell receptor beta chain. The entry originates in a study of blood T cell repertoires in COVID-19. Study-level background: Whether acute or convalescent, the COVID-19 samples came from the United States, Italy and Spain. The analysed material was cDNA or gDNA that came from T cells, B-cell-depleted T cells, or PBMCs.

Per germline, CDR1 SGHKS and CDR2 YYEKEE (reference sequence). V was clipped by 7 bases and J by 0 bases; unmatched bases: 13. CDR3 length: 18 amino acids. Per the authors' pipeline: Amplification from reference gene primers served as the basis for estimated nucleated cell counts. Here immunoSEQ multiplex PCR was the method, and the copy in TCRdb shows in-frame clones only, minus some. V, J and clone size reflect that table, while D and trimming were determined from the DNA. The sample holds more than 150,000 clones, 80% to 85% seen once. Material for sequencing was peripheral blood. The chain joins TRBV5-5 to TRBJ1-4; 9 bases align to TRBD1. The TCR originated in a woman aged 30 to 39 with acute or convalescent COVID-19. The CDR3 DNA is TGTGCCAGCTCCAACAGGGGCGGGACAGGGACAACTAATGAAAAACTGTTTTTT. Encoded protein: CASSNRGGTGTTNEKLFF.